The 9 T cell receptor beta chains below were found in one sample sequenced in a study of T cells expressing NK-cell markers. TCRdb derives one entry per CDR3 protein from the 5' RACE reads, leaving out DNA. The sample has about 460,000 distinct CDR3 sequences; the top ten hold around 1.4%. The sample consisted of blood T cells: a sorted CD56 or NKG2C T cell subset, CD4+ or CD8+ T cells, or bulk PBMC T cells (not recorded which). Every receptor here comes from a woman aged 45-59 years in good health.

The V call is TRBV9, the J call TRBJ2-2. The germline CDR1 and CDR2 sequences are SGDLS and YYNGEE. This CDR3 is built from 14 residues. The CDR3 protein is CASSGWRNTGELFF.

This chain links TRBV6-5 with TRBJ2-1. In germline, CDR1 is MNHEY, CDR2 SVGAGI. The CDR3 has 14 amino acids. CDR3 residues: CASSLDGVRNEQFF.

V and J are TRBV7-3 and TRBJ2-7. From germline, CDR1 is SGHTA and CDR2 FQGTGA. This CDR3 spans 13 amino acids. CDR3 in amino acids: CASSLQHTGEQYF.

The chain links TRBV10-3 to TRBJ1-1. Germline assignment: CDR1 ENHRY and CDR2 SYGVKD. The length of the CDR3 is 13 residues. The CDR3 is CAISVGTNTEAFF.

The CDR3 reads CAISEYGRERAYNEQFF. The V call is TRBV10-3, the J call TRBJ2-1; the TRBD2 assignment by TCRdb is unverifiable without DNA. Germline lookup yields CDR1 ENHRY and CDR2 SYGVKD. This CDR3 is 17 amino acids long.

The J gene is TRBJ1-1, the V gene TRBV20-1; TCRdb proposes TRBD1, but this gene call is untestable without DNA. Per the germline V gene, CDR1 is DFQATT and CDR2 is SNEGSKA (reference sequence). CDR3 size: 14 residues. The CDR3 is CSVPPTGRFTEAFF.

This rearrangement joins TRBV7-3 to TRBJ2-1; TCRdb's assignment of TRBD1 cannot be checked, as there is no DNA. From germline, CDR1 is SGHTA and CDR2 FQGTGA. The CDR3 contains 15 residues. Here the CDR3 reads CASSLTAGFGNEQFF.

The chain joins TRBV4-1 to TRBJ2-3. CDR1 is MGHRA and CDR2 is YSYEKL in the germline V gene. The CDR3 is 11 amino acids. The CDR3 reads CASISRDTQYF.

The V and J genes are TRBV14 and TRBJ2-7; TCRdb's assignment of TRBD1 cannot be checked, as there is no DNA. The CDR3 consists of 15 residues. Germline values: CDR1 SGHDN, CDR2 FVKESK. CDR3 residues: CASSRAGQGSYEQYF.